A single sample is the source of the 12 T cell receptor beta chains below, sequenced in a study of vaccination and CD4 T cells after COVID-19. Their antigens are not known. Treatment defined: roughly 10-day PBMC culture with coronavirus spike peptide pools or control peptides (ViraFEST assay). Collection of the unexposed donor's CD4+ T cells took place before the COVID-19 pandemic (2011-2018). The Oncomine TCR Beta short-read assay was applied to DNA of cultured CD4+ T cells. In TCRdb, the PCR reads were re-called with MiXCR into one record per CDR3 protein. The table lists about 7,000 distinct CDR3 sequences, roughly 50% of them singletons. Specimen: CD4+ T cells from blood, cultured in vitro. These TCRs come from a human donor in good health.

For this clonotype: Relative to the germline gene, one junction end is altered; a read error may explain this. This sequence joins TRBV6-1 and TRBJ2-1; weak D call: TRBD2 (6 bases). This CDR3 region has 12 residues. Germline V gene sequence: CDR1 MNHNS, CDR2 SASEGT. CDR3 bases: TGTGCCAGCAGTGAATTCGGAACAGGCGGGGTCTTC. This sequence encodes CASSEFGTGGVF.

The rearrangement links TRBV7-8 to TRBJ1-1; no reliable D call. V was cut by 5 bases and J by 5 bases, with 12 bases left in between. The CDR3 is 13 amino acids. Germline CDR1 reads SGHVS; CDR2 reads FQNEAQ. The CDR3 region is CASSKVQETEAFF. The CDR3, as DNA: TGTGCCAGCAGCAAGGTCCAGGAGACTGAAGCTTTCTTT.

The genes are TRBV7-9 and TRBJ1-4; the D is unclear. The CDR3 has 15 amino acids. Trimming removed 6 bases at V and 5 bases at J, with 16 bases between. From germline, CDR1 is SEHNR and CDR2 FQNEAQ (reference sequence). The CDR3 loop reads CASSFEGPPNEKLFF. Written as DNA, the CDR3 is TGTGCCAGCAGTTTCGAGGGTCCTCCGAATGAAAAACTGTTTTTT.

The chain combines TRBV6-1 with TRBJ1-1; D possibly corresponds to TRBD1 (5 bases). The V gene's germline CDR1 is MNHNS and CDR2 SASEGT. V lost 8 bases and J 6 bases, leaving 16 bases between the germline ends. The CDR3 sequence is 13 residues long. The CDR3 spells CASCPRVPPEAFF. The CDR3 coding sequence is TGTGCCAGCTGTCCCAGGGTGCCCCCTGAAGCTTTCTTT.

CDR3 sequence reads: CASSTTSGQGAGLAFF. The CDR3 DNA reads TGTGCCAGTAGTACCACCTCGGGACAGGGGGCGGGATTAGCTTTCTTT. The chain has TRBV19 and TRBJ1-1; TRBD1 matches 12 bases. V dropped 4 bases and J dropped 10; count of bases not matched to a gene: 13. This CDR3 is built from 16 residues. Germline CDR1 LNHDA, CDR2 SQIVND (reference sequence).

This chain links TRBV20-1 with TRBJ1-5, with D possibly being TRBD1 (5 bases). V was pared by 6 bases and J by 4 bases, with 16 bases between. The CDR3 consists of 14 residues. The germline V gene encodes CDR1 DFQATT and CDR2 SNEGSKA (reference sequence). The CDR3 loop reads CSALGARLNQPQHF. The CDR3 nucleotides are TGCAGTGCCCTAGGGGCCCGTCTAAATCAGCCCCAGCATTTT.

V usage is TRBV19 and J usage is TRBJ1-1; D gene ambiguous. Germline V gives CDR1 LNHDA, CDR2 SQIVND (reference sequence). This CDR3 has 14 residues. With 1 base removed from V and 7 bases from J, the gap between germline ends came to 13 bases. CDR3 sequence (DNA): TGTGCCAGTAGTATAGTGGGCTCGGTTGGTGAAGCTTTCTTT. Amino acids: CASSIVGSVGEAFF. The variable domain in full, completed from reference TRBV19 and TRBJ1-1, reads DGGITQSPKYLFRKEGQNVTLSCEQNLNHDAMYWYRQDPGQGLRLIYYSQIVNDFQKGDIAEGYSVSREKKESFPLTVTSAQKNPTAFYLCASSIVGSVGEAFFGQGTRLTVV.

This chain connects TRBV2 to TRBJ1-1; perhaps TRBD1 as D (5 bases). V was clipped by 8 bases and J by 2 bases, with 18 bases between them. CDR1 and CDR2 from the germline V gene are SNHLY and FYNNEI. The CDR3 consists of 15 residues. CDR3 DNA sequence: TGTGCCAGCCTAGGCCGTGGGCAGGGCAACACTGAAGCTTTCTTT. It translates to CASLGRGQGNTEAFF.

Only a few counts were recorded for this clonotype. The genes are TRBV20-1 and TRBJ2-2; 7 nucleotides line up with TRBD1. The CDR3 covers 14 residues. Trimming cost V 5 bases and J 5 bases; bases outside gene matches: 8. Germline V gene lookup returns CDR1 DFQATT and CDR2 SNEGSKA (reference sequence). The CDR3 nucleotides read TGCAGTGCTGAGGACAGGAGAAGGACCGGGGAGCTGTTTTTT. Its translation is CSAEDRRRTGELFF.

The chain links TRBV2 to TRBJ1-5; no clear D gene. V was clipped by 4 bases and J by 2 bases, with 9 bases between them. Germline V gene lookup returns CDR1 SNHLY and CDR2 FYNNEI. This CDR3 is 14 amino acids long. The CDR3 is CASSGVAGNQPQHF. The CDR3 nucleotides read TGTGCCAGCAGTGGGGTTGCGGGCAATCAGCCCCAGCATTTT.

The V call is TRBV10-1, the J call TRBJ2-2, with 7 positions matching TRBD2. CDR3 length: 14 amino acids. Trimming cost V 2 bases and J 7 bases; bases outside gene matches: 4. Per the germline V gene, CDR1 is WNHNN and CDR2 is SYGVQD (reference sequence). In DNA, the CDR3 is TGCGCCAGCAGTGAGGGGGGGGTAATCGGGGAGCTGTTTTTT. Protein sequence: CASSEGGVIGELFF.

The chain employs TRBV7-6 and TRBJ1-6; no clear D. CDR1 SGHVS and CDR2 FNYEAQ come from the germline V gene. V dropped 0 bases and J dropped 9 bases, with 21 bases sitting between them. The CDR3 sequence is 18 residues long. The CDR3 DNA reads TGTGCCAGCAGCTTAGCCGGGTGGCAGCAGCGATGGAGTTCACCCCTCCACTTT. This codes for CASSLAGWQQRWSSPLHF.